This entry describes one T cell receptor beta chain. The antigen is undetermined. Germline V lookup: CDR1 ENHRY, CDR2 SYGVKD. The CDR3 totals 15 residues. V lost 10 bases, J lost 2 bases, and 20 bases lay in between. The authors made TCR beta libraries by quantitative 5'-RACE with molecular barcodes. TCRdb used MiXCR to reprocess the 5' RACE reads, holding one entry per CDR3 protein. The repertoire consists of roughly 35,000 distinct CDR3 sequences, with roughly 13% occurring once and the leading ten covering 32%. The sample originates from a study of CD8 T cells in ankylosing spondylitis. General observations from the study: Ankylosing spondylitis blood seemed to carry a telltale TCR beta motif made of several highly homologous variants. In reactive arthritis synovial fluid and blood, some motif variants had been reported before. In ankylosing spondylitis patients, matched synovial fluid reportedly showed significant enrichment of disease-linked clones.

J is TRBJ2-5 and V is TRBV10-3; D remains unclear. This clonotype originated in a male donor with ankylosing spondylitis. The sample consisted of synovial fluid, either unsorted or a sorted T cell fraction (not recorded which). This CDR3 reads CATGTWGTPQETQYF. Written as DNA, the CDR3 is TGTGCCACCGGAACCTGGGGAACGCCTCAAGAGACCCAGTACTTC.